The 10 T cell receptor beta chains reported below all come from one sample, sequenced in a study of siplizumab effects on memory and regulatory T cells. The table came from immunoSEQ multiplex PCR; TCRdb's copy has only in-frame clones and leaves some out. Here the sample spans about 100,000 clones, 75% to 95% being singletons. Material: CD4+ T cells sorted from blood. These receptor sequences come from a human donor in good health.

This clone has only a few counts. The gene calls are TRBV6-1 and TRBJ2-2; TRBD2 is a possible D gene (6 bases). The CDR3 spans 12 residues. V lost 10 bases and J 5 bases, leaving 11 bases between the germline ends. Germline assignment: CDR1 MNHNS and CDR2 SASEGT. Here the CDR3 DNA reads TGTGCCACCTTTCGGGGGACCGGGGAGCTGTTTTTT. Translation: CATFRGTGELFF.

The chain joins TRBV10-3 to TRBJ1-1; 7 positions match TRBD1. The CDR3 is 12 residues long. V lost 11 bases, J lost 1 base, and 4 bases stayed unmatched. The germline V gene encodes CDR1 ENHRY and CDR2 SYGVKD. The CDR3 region has the DNA TGTGCCGCCAGACAGGGGAACACTGAAGCTTTCTTT. This translates into CAARQGNTEAFF.

This sequence joins TRBV7-9 and TRBJ1-1, with unresolved D. CDR3 size: 11 residues. In germline, CDR1 is SEHNR, CDR2 FQNEAQ (reference sequence). Between the trimmed V and J ends, which lost 6 bases and 1 base, there was a span of 3 bases. CDR3 DNA sequence: TGTGCCAGCAGGGAGAACACTGAAGCTTTCTTT. The encoded protein is CASRENTEAFF.

The V gene is TRBV7-2, the J gene TRBJ2-1; tentatively, D is TRBD2 (6 bases). Germline V gene lookup returns CDR1 SGHTA and CDR2 FQGNSA. The germline V and J ends were trimmed by 7 bases and 0 bases, with 19 bases remaining between them. The CDR3 extends over 17 amino acids. CDR3 nucleotides: TGTGCCAGCACCCTAGCCCCGGCGGGGAGCTCCTACAATGAGCAGTTCTTC. This gives the protein CASTLAPAGSSYNEQFF.

The gene calls are TRBV4-2 and TRBJ1-6; 9 bases are shared with TRBD1. V shed 3 bases and J 10 bases; nucleotides not matched to a gene: 16. Per germline, CDR1 LGHNA and CDR2 YNFKEQ. This CDR3 comprises 18 residues. This CDR3 is CASSQVALSGQGYSPLHF. The CDR3 coding sequence is TGTGCCAGCAGCCAGGTCGCTCTGTCGGGACAGGGCTACTCACCCCTCCACTTT.

V is TRBV9 and J is TRBJ2-2, with 7 positions matching TRBD1. V dropped 0 bases and J dropped 4; count of bases not matched to a gene: 9. The CDR3 has 17 amino acids. CDR1 and CDR2 from the germline V gene are SGDLS and YYNGEE. CDR3 residues: CASSVVYGTVSTGELFF. CDR3 nucleotide sequence: TGTGCCAGCAGCGTAGTCTACGGGACAGTAAGCACCGGGGAGCTGTTTTTT.

This chain links TRBV6-5 with TRBJ1-2; 8 nucleotides line up with TRBD1. Trimming removed 5 bases from V and 8 bases from J; junction bases left unmatched: 13. The CDR3 spans 15 residues. Looked up from germline, CDR1 is MNHEY and CDR2 is SVGAGI. The DNA for the CDR3 is TGTGCCAGCAGTCACCATCCGACAGGGGCGAAAGGCTACACCTTC. Its protein product is CASSHHPTGAKGYTF.

The chain carries TRBV5-6 and TRBJ1-1; D is perhaps TRBD1 (5 bases). The CDR3 covers 14 residues. The V gene lost 0 bases and the J gene lost 3 bases, with 9 bases spanning the gap. The V gene's germline CDR1 is SGHDT and CDR2 YYEEEE. CDR3 DNA sequence: TGTGCCAGCAGCTTGGGTCAGGGATACACTGAAGCTTTCTTT. Translation gives CASSLGQGYTEAFF.

The V and J genes are TRBV11-2 and TRBJ1-3, with 8 bases aligning to TRBD1. The CDR3 contains 14 residues. Germline values: CDR1 SGHAT, CDR2 FQNNGV. Trimming took 4 bases from V and 3 from J; bases not matched to a gene: 2. CDR3 in amino acids: CASSYGQGGNTIYF. The CDR3 region has the DNA TGTGCCAGCAGCTACGGACAGGGTGGAAACACCATATATTTT.

The chain joins TRBV2 to TRBJ2-3, with 10 bases that match TRBD2. The germline V gene has CDR1 SNHLY and CDR2 FYNNEI. J was trimmed by 6 bases and V by 9 bases; bases with no gene match: 3. The length of the CDR3 is 12 residues. CDR3 region: CARQTSGDTQYF. DNA of the CDR3: TGTGCCAGGCAGACTAGCGGGGATACGCAGTATTTT.